This entry is about one T cell receptor beta chain. Trimming took 5 bases from V and 1 from J; bases not matched to a gene: 4. Germline CDR1 reads SGHAT; CDR2 reads FQNNGV. This CDR3 region has 15 residues. Generated by immunoSEQ multiplex PCR, the TCRdb table keeps only in-frame clones and is missing some. The sample records about 380,000 clones, about four fifths being singletons. This sample is drawn from a study of blood T cell repertoires in COVID-19. The sequence was obtained from a human donor with acute or convalescent COVID-19. The donor label of this sample is uncertain. V is TRBV11-2 and J is TRBJ1-1; 10 positions agree with TRBD1. Sequencing input: peripheral blood. This chain's CDR3 is CASSGRDRGNTEAFF. The CDR3, as DNA: TGTGCCAGCAGCGGCCGGGACAGGGGGAACACTGAAGCTTTCTTT.